This T cell receptor beta chain was documented in a study of blood T cell repertoires in COVID-19. The overall study: Collection of acute and convalescent COVID-19 samples took place in the United States, Italy and Spain.

Profiling relied on immunoSEQ multiplex PCR, and the TCRdb table lists in-frame clones only, not all of them. The repertoire has under 300,000 clones, 70% to 90% of them found once; the top ten carry 6.2%. The CDR3 is made up of 18 amino acids. The germline V gene has CDR1 KGHDR and CDR2 SFDVKD. V shed 2 bases and J 4 bases; nucleotides not matched to a gene: 12. What was sequenced was peripheral blood. This chain connects TRBV24-1 to TRBJ2-3, with 9 nucleotides matching TRBD2. The receptor comes from a man aged 55-75 years with acute or convalescent COVID-19. The CDR3 bases are TGTGCCACCAGTGATTCCCCGGGACTAGCCTTTCTTGCAGATACGCAGTATTTT. Translation: CATSDSPGLAFLADTQYF.